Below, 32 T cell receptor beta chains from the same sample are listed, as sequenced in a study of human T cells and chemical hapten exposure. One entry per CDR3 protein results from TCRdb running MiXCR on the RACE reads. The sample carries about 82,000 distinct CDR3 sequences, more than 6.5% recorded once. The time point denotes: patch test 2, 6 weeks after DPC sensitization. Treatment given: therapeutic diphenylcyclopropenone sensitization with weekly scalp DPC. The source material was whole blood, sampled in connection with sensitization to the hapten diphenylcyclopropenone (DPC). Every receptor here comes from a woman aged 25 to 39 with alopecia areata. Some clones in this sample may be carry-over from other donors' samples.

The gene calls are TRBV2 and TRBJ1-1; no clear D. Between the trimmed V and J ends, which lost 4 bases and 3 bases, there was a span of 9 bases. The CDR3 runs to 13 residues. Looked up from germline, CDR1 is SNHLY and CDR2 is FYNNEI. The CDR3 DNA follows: TGTGCCAGCAGTGGGGATGGTTACACTGAAGCTTTCTTT. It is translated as CASSGDGYTEAFF.

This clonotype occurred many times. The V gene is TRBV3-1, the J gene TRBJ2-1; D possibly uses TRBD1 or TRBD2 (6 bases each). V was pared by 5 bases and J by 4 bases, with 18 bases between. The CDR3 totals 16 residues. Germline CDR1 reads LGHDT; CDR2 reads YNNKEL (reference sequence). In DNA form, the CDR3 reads TGTGCCAGCAGCGGCAGCCCGAGGGGGGCATACAATGAGCAGTTCTTC. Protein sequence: CASSGSPRGAYNEQFF.

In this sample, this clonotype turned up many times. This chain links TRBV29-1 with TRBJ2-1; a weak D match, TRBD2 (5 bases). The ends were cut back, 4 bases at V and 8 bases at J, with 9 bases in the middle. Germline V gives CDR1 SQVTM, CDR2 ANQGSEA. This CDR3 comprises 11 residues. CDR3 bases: TGCAGCGTTGGTCTCGGGGATGAGCAGTTCTTC. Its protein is CSVGLGDEQFF.

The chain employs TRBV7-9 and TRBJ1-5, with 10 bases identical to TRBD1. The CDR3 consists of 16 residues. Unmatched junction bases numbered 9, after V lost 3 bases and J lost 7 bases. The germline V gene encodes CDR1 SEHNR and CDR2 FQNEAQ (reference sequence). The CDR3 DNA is TGTGCCAGCAGCTTCTCGACAGGGGGCGTAGGGCAGCCCCAGCATTTT. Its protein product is CASSFSTGGVGQPQHF.

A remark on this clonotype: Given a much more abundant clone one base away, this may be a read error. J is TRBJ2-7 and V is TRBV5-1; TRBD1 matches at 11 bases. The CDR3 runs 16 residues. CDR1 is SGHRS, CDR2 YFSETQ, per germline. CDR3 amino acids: CASSLAYGQGAHRQNF. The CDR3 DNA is TGCGCCAGCAGCTTGGCCTACGGACAGGGGGCTCATCGGCAGAACTTC.

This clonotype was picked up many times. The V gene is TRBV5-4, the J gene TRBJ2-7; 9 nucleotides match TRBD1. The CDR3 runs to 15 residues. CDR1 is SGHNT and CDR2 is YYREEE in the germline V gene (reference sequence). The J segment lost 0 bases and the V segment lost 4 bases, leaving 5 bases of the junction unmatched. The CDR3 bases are TGTGCCAGCAGCCCGGGACAGGGAATCTCCTACGAGCAGTACTTC. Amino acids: CASSPGQGISYEQYF.

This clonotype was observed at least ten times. The CDR3 region is CASSLSPQGTEAFF. The DNA for the CDR3 is TGTGCCAGCTCACTAAGCCCGCAGGGAACTGAAGCTTTCTTT. The chain is built from TRBV18 and TRBJ1-1; perhaps TRBD1 as D (5 bases). The length of the CDR3 is 14 residues. The V and J ends lost 4 bases and 5 bases respectively, with 14 bases between them. CDR1 KGHSH and CDR2 LQKENI come from the germline V gene.

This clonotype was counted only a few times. The CDR3, as DNA: TGCAGTGCGGCCAGGACAGAAAAGTCCTACGAGCAGTACTTC. This gives the protein CSAARTEKSYEQYF. The chain joins TRBV20-1 to TRBJ2-7, with D maybe TRBD1 (6 bases). Trimming left V 6 bases short and J 1 base short, with 16 bases between. This CDR3 spans 14 amino acids. Germline V CDR1 and CDR2: DFQATT, SNEGSKA (reference sequence).

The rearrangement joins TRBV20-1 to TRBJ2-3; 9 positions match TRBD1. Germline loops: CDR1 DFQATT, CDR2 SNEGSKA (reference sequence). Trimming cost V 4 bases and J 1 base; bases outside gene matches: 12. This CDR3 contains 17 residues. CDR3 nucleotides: TGCAGTGCTACGGGACAGGGCGTGTATCCTCGCACAGATACGCAGTATTTT. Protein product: CSATGQGVYPRTDTQYF.

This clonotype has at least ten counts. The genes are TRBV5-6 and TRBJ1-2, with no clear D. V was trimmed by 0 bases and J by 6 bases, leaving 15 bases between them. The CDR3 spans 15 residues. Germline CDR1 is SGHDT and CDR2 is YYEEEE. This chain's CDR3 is CASSLAVFPHDGYTF. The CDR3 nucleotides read TGTGCCAGCAGCTTGGCTGTCTTCCCCCACGATGGCTACACCTTC.

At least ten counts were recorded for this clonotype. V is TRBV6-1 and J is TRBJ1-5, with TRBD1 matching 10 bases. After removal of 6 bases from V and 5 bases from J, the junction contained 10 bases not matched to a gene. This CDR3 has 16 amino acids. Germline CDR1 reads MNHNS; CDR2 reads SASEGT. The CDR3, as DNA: TGTGCCAGCAGATTTCCGCAAGGGACAGGGGATCAGCCCCAGCATTTT. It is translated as CASRFPQGTGDQPQHF.

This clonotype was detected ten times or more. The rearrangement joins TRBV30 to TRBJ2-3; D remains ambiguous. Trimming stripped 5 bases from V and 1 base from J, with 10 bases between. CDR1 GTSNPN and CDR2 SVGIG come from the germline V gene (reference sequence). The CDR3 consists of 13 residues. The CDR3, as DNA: TGTGCCTGGGATTGGCAGGGCACAGATACGCAGTATTTT. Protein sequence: CAWDWQGTDTQYF.

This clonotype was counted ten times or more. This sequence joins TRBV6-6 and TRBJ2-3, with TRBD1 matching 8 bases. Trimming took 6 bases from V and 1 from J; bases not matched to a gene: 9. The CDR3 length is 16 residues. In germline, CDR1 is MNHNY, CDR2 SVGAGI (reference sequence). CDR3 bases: TGTGCCAGCAGCAAAGTCCCGGGACAGGGCACAGATACGCAGTATTTT. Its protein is CASSKVPGQGTDTQYF.

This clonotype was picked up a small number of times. The CDR3 sequence: CASSLRGGAGANVLTF. The CDR3 region has the DNA TGTGCCAGCAGTTTACGGGGGGGGGCTGGGGCCAACGTCCTGACTTTC. The chain couples TRBV9 to TRBJ2-6; the match to TRBD2 covers 8 bases. The CDR3 loop spans 16 amino acids. V trimming: 5 bases; J trimming: 2 bases; junction bases outside the gene matches: 6. Germline CDR1 reads SGDLS; CDR2 reads YYNGEE.

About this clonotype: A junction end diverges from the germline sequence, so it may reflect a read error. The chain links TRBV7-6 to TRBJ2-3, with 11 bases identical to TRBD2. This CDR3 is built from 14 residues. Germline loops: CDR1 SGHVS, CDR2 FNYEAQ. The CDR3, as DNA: TGTGCCAGCAGCATAGCGGGGGGGGTAGATACGCAGTATTTT. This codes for CASSIAGGVDTQYF.

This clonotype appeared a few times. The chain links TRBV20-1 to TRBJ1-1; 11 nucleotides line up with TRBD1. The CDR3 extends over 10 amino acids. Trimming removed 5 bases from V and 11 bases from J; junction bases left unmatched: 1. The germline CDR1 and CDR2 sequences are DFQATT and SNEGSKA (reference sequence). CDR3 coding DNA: TGCAGTGCTGGGGACAGGGGGGCTTTCTTT. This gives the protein CSAGDRGAFF.

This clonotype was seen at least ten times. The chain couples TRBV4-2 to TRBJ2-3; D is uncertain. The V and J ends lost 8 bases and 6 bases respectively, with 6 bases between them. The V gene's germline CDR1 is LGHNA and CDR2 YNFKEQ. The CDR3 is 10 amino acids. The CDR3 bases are TGTGCCAGCGGGGTTGATACGCAGTATTTT. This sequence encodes CASGVDTQYF.

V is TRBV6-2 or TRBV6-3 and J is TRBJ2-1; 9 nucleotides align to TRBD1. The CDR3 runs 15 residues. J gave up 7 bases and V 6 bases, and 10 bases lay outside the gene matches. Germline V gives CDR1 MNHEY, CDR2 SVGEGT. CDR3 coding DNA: TGTGCCAGCAGGAATACAGGGGGCGTTTGGAATGAGCAGTTCTTC. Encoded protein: CASRNTGGVWNEQFF.

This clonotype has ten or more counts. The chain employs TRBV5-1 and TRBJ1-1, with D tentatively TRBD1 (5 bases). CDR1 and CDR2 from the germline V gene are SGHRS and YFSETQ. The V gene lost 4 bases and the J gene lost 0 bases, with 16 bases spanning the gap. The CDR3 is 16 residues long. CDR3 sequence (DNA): TGCGCCAGCAGCCTAGGCCCGGCAGGGATGAACACTGAAGCTTTCTTT. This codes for CASSLGPAGMNTEAFF.

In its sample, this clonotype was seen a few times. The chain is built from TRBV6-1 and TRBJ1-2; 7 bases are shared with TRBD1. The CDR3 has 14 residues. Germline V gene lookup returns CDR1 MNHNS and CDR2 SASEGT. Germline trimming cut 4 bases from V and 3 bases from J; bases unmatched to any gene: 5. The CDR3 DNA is TGTGCCAGCAGTGCAAAAGGACAGGACTATGGCTACACCTTC. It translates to CASSAKGQDYGYTF.

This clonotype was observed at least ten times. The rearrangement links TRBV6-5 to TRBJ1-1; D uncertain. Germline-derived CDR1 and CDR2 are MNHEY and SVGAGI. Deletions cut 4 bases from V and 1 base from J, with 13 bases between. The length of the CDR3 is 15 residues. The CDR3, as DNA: TGTGCCAGCAGTTCCTCTTGGACCGAGAACACTGAAGCTTTCTTT. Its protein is CASSSSWTENTEAFF.

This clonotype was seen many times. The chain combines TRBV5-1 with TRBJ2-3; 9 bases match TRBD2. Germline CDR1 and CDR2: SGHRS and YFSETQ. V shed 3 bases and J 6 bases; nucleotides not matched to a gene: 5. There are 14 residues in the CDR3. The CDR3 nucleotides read TGCGCCAGCAGCTGGGGGACTAGCAAGGATACGCAGTATTTT. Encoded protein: CASSWGTSKDTQYF.

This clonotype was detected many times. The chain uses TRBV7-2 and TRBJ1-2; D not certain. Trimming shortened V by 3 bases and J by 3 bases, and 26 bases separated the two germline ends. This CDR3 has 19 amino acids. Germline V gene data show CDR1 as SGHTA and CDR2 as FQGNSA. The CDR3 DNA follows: TGTGCCAGCAGCTTCCGCCGGCGGGGAGGGCTCCTTTATCACTATGGCTACACCTTC. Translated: CASSFRRRGGLLYHYGYTF.

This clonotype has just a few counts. CDR3 protein: CASSTTGNLGEQYF. The CDR3, as DNA: TGTGCCAGCAGTACGACAGGGAATCTCGGGGAGCAGTACTTC. The chain joins TRBV12-3 or TRBV12-4 to TRBJ2-7; TRBD1 agrees at 7 bases. The V segment lost 5 bases and the J segment 7 bases; nucleotides outside the gene matches: 11. The length of the CDR3 is 14 residues.

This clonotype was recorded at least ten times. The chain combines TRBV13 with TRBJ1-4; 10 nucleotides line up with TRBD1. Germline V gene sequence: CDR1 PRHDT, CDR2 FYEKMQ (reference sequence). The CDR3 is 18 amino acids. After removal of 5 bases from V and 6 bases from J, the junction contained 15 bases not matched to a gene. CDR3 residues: CASSPRDRGSLPHEKLFF. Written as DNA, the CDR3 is TGTGCCAGCAGCCCACGGGACAGGGGTTCTCTGCCCCATGAAAAACTGTTTTTT.

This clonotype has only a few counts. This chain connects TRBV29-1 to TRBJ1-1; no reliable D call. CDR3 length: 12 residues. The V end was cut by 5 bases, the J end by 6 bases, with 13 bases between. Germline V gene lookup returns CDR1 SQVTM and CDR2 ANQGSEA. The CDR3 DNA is TGCAGCGTTACCACAGTTAGGGCTGAAGCTTTCTTT. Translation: CSVTTVRAEAFF. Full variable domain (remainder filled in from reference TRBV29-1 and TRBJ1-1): SAVISQKPSRDICQRGTSLTIQCQVDSQVTMMFWYRQQPGQSLTLIATANQGSEATYESGFVIDKFPISRPNLTFSTLTVSNMSPEDSSIYLCSVTTVRAEAFFGQGTRLTVV.

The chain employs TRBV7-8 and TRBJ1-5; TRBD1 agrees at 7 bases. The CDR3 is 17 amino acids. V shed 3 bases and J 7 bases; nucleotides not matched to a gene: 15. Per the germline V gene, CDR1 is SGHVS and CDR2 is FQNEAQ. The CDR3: CASSFSSRQGQGQPQHF. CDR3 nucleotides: TGTGCCAGCAGCTTTAGCTCCCGACAGGGACAAGGGCAGCCCCAGCATTTT. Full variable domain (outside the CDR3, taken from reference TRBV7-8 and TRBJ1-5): GAGVSQSPRYKVAKRGQDVALRCDPISGHVSLFWYQQALGQGPEFLTYFQNEAQLDKSGLPSDRFFAERPEGSVSTLKIQRTQQEDSAVYLCASSFSSRQGQGQPQHFGDGTRLSIL.

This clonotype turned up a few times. CDR3 nucleotides: TGCGCCAGCAGCTTGGGGGACAGGGGCCCCTATGGCTACACCTTC. It encodes CASSLGDRGPYGYTF. The V call is TRBV5-1, the J call TRBJ1-2; TRBD1 matches 10 bases. Germline V gives CDR1 SGHRS, CDR2 YFSETQ. V lost 0 bases to trimming and J lost 4 bases; unmatched junction nucleotides: 3. The CDR3 has 15 amino acids.

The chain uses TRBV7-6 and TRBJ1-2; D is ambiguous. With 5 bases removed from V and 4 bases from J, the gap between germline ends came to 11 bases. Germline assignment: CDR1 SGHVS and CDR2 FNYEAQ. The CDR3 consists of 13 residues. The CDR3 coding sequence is TGTGCCAGCAGCCATCTTAGCGGCTATGGCTACACCTTC. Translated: CASSHLSGYGYTF.

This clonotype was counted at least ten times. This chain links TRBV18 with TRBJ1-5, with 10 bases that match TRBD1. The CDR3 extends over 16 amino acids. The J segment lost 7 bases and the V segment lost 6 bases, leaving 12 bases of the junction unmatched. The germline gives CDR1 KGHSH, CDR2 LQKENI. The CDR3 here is CASSRRGQGLHQPQHF. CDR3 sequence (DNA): TGTGCCAGCTCCAGGCGGGGACAGGGGCTTCACCAGCCCCAGCATTTT.

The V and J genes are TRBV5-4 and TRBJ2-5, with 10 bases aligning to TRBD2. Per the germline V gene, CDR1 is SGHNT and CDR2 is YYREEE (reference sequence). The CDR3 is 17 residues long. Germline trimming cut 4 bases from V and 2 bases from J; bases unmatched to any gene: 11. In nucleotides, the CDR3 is TGTGCCAGCAGCCCTCCACGGCTAGCGGGGGCACAAGAGACCCAGTACTTC. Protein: CASSPPRLAGAQETQYF.

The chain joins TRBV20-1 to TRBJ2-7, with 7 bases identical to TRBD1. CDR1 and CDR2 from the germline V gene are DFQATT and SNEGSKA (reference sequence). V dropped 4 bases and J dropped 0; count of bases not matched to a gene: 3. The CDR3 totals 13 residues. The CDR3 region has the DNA TGCAGTGCTATGGGACAGAACTCCTACGAGCAGTACTTC. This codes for CSAMGQNSYEQYF.